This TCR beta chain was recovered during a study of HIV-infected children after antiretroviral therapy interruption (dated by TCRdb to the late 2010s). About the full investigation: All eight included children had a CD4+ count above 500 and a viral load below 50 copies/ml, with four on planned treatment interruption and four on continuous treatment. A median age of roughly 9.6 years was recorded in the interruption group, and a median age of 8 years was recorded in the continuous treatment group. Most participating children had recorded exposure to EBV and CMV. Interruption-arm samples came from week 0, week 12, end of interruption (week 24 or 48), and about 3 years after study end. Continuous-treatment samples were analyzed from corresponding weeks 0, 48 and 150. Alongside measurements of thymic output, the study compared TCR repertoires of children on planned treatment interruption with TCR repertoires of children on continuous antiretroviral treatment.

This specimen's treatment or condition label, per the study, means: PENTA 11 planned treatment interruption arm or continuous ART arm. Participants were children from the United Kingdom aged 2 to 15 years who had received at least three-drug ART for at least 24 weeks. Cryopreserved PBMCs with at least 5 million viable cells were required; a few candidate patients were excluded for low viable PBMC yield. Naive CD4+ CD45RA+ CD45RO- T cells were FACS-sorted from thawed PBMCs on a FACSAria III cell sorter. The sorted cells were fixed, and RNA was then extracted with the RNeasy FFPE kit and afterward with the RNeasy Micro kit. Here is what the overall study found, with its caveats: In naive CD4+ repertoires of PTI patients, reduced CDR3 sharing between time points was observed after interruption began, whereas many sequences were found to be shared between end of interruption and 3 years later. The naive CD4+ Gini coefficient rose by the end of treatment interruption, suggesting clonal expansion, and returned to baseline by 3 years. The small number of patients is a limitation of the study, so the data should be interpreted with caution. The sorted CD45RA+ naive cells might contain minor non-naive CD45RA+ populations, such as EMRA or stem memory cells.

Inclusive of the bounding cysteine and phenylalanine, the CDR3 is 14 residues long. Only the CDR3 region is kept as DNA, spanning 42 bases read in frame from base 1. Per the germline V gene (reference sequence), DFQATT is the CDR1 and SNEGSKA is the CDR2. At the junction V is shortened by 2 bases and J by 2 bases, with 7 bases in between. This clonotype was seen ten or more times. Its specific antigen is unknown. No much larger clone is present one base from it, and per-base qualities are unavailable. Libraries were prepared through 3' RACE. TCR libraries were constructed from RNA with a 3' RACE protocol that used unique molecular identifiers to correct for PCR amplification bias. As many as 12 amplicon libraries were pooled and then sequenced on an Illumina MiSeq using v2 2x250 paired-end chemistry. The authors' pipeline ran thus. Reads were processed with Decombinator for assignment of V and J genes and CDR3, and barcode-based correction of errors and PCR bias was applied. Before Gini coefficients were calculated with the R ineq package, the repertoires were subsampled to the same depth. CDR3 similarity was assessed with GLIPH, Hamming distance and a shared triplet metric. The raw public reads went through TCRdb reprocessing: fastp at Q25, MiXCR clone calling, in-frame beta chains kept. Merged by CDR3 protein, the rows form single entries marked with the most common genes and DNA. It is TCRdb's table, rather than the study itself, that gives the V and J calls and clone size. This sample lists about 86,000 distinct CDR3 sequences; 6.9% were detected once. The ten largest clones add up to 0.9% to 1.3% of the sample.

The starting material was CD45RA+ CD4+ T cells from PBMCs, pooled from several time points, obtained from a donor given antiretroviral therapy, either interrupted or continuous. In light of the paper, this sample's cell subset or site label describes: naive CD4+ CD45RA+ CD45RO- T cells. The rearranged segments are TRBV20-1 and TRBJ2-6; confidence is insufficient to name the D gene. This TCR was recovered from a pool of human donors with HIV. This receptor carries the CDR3 CSARQETGANVLTF. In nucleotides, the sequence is TGCAGTGCTAGACAGGAGACTGGGGCCAACGTCCTGACTTTC.